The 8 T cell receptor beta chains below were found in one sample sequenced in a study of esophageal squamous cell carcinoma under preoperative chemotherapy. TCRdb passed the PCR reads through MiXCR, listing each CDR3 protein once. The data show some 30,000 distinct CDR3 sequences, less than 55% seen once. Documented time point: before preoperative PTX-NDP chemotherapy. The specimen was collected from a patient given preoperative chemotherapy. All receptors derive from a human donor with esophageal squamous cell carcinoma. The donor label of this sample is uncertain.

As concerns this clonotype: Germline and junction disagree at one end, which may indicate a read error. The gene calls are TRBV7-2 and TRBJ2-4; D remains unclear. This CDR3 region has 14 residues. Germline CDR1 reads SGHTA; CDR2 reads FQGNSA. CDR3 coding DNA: TGTGCGAGCAGCCCGGGCCGTGAACGAGACATCCAGTACTTC. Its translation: CASSPGRERDIQYF.

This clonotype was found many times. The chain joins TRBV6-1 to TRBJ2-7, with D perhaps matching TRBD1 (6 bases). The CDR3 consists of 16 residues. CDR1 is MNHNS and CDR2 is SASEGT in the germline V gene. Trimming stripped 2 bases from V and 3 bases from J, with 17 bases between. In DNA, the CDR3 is TGTGCCAGCAGTGAAACTAATTGGGACATCAACTACGAGCAGTACTTC. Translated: CASSETNWDINYEQYF.

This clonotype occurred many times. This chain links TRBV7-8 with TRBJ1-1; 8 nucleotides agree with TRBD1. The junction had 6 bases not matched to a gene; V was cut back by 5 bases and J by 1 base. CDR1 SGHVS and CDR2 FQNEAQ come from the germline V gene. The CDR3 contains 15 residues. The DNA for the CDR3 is TGTGCCAGCAGCCCGGTAGGACAGGGGAACACTGAAGCTTTCTTT. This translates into CASSPVGQGNTEAFF.

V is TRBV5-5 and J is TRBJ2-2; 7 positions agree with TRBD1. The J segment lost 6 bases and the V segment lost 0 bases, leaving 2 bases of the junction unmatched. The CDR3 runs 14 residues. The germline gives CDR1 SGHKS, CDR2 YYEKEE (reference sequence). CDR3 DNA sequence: TGTGCCAGCAGCTTGGAGGGGGCGGCCGGGGAGCTGTTTTTT. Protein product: CASSLEGAAGELFF. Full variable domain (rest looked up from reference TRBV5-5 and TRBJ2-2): DAGVTQSPTHLIKTRGQQVTLRCSPISGHKSVSWYQQVLGQGPQFIFQYYEKEERGRGNFPDRFSARQFPNYSSELNVNALLLGDSALYLCASSLEGAAGELFFGEGSRLTVL.

The CDR3 DNA reads TGTGCCACCGGCCTCCCGGGACAGGGTCCTGAAGCTTTCTTT. Residues: CATGLPGQGPEAFF. This chain uses TRBV6-2 or TRBV6-3 with TRBJ1-1; 9 nucleotides agree with TRBD1. This CDR3 is built from 14 residues. V was pared by 10 bases and J by 6 bases, with 12 bases of the junction left unmatched. Germline CDR1 and CDR2: MNHEY and SVGEGT.

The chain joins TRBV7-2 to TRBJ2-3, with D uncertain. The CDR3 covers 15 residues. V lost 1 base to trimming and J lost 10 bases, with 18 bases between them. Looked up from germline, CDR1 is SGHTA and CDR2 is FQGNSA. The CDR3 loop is CASSLGAVSTEAQYF. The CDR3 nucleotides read TGTGCCAGCAGCTTAGGGGCCGTCAGCACAGAGGCGCAGTATTTT.

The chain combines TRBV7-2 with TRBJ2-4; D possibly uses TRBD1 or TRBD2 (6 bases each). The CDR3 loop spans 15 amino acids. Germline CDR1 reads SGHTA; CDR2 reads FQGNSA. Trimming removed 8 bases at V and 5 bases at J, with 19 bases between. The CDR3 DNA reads TGTGCCAGCGGGCTCGGGGGCCGTGCCCAAAACATTCAGTACTTC. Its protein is CASGLGGRAQNIQYF. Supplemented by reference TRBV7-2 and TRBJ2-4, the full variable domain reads GAGVSQSPSNKVTEKGKDVELRCDPISGHTALYWYRQSLGQGLEFLIYFQGNSAPDKSGLPSDRFSAERTGGSVSTLTIQRTQQEDSAVYLCASGLGGRAQNIQYFGAGTRLSVL.

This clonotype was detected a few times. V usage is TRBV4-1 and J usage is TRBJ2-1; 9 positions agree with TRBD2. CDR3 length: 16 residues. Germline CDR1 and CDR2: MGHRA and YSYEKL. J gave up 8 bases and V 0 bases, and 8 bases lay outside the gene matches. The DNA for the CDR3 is TGCGCCAGCAGCCAAGAGGGAGCGGGAGGCCGGGATGAGCAGTTCTTC. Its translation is CASSQEGAGGRDEQFF.